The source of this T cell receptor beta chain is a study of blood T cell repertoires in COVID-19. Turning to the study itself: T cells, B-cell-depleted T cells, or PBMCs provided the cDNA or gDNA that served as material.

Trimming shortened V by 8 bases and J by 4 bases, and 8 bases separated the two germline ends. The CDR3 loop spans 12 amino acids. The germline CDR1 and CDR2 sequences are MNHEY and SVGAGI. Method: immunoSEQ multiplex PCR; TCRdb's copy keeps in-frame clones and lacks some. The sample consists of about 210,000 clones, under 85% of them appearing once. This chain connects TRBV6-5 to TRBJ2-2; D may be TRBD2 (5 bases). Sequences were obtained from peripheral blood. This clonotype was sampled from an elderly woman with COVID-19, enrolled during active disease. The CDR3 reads CASSSTTGELFF. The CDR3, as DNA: TGTGCCAGCTCTAGCACCACCGGGGAGCTGTTTTTT.